Given below is one TCR beta chain in context. This clonotype was counted at least ten times. Its antigen target is currently unknown. No quality values exist for individual bases; no much larger clone is one base distant. TCR beta VDJ combination and CDR3 sequence profiling used genomic DNA as the template. An Illumina HiSeq 2000 was used for TCR repertoire sequencing. The paper's data handling went like this. TRBV/TRBJ rearrangement plots, CDR3 size and DJ length profiles, and Simpson's diversity index were used to evaluate the repertoires. The immunodominant clone was defined as the most abundant DNA sequence in deep sequencing data. CDR3 amino acid sequences were checked for sharing between subjects and were compared against published repertoires and the VDJdb database. TCRdb's own reprocessing of the public reads used fastp at Q25 and MiXCR and kept productive beta chains. All rows with the same CDR3 protein become a single entry with the most common DNA and genes. The authors' filters were not applied to this entry. Across this sample there are roughly 180,000 distinct CDR3 sequences, with roughly 63% seen only once. The ten largest clones add up to about 44% of the sample.

The sample comes from a study of CD8+CD57+ T cells in acquired aplastic anemia (dated by TCRdb to 2016 to 2019). Study-wide context: Extracted DNA from sorted CD4+ and CD8+ cells averaged approximately 3 ug, ranging from roughly 0.17 to 27.4 ug. CD8+CD57+ expansion was defined as frequency above the mean frequency observed in healthy subjects.

Flow cytometry had shown CD8+CD57+ cell expansion in the patients selected for sequencing. Severe acquired aplastic anemia was diagnosed in all patients according to International Study of Aplastic Anemia and Agranulocytosis and Camitta criteria. No therapy had been received by the patients at the time of blood sampling. The study deep-sequenced TCR repertoires of sorted CD4+ and CD8+ blood T cells from severe aplastic anemia patients and healthy subjects. In the USA, patient enrollment took place under clinicaltrials.gov protocols 00001620, 01623167, 00001397, 00071045, 00081523 and 00961064. Ficoll-Paque density gradient centrifugation was used to isolate peripheral blood mononuclear cells. CD4+ and CD8+ T cells were sorted by FACS or magnetic beads before DNA extraction. Beyond this particular receptor, the publication reports: Roughly 30 CD8+ CDR3 sequences were shared between patients and controls but appeared highly expressed in patients and within their immunodominant clones. No significant difference in CD8+ Simpson's diversity was found between patients and healthy controls (P=0.060).

Input material: sorted CD4+, CD8+, or CD8+CD57+ T cells (not recorded which) from PBMCs. This sequence originates from a human donor with aplastic anemia.

The CDR3 reads CASSPWTSGGASNEQFF. Read as DNA, the sequence is TGTGCCAGCAGTCCCTGGACTAGCGGGGGGGCCAGTAATGAGCAGTTCTTC. The V gene is TRBV6-6 and the J gene is TRBJ2-1; 15 bases in between match TRBD2. Unmatched junction bases come to 9, with V trimmed by 5 bases and J by 7 bases. CDR1 MNHNY and CDR2 SVGAGI were looked up in the germline V gene (reference sequence). Measured from the cysteine to the phenylalanine, the CDR3 is 17 residues long. The DNA shown is the 51-base CDR3, in frame from base 1.